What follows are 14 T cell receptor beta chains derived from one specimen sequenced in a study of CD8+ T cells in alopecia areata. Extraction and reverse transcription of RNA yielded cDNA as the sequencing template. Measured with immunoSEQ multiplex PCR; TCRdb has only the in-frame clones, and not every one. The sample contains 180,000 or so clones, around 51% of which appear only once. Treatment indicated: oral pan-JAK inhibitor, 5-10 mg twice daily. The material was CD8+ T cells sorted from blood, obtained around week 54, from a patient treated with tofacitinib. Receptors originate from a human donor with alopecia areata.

The CDR3, as DNA: TGTGCCAGCAGTTACTCGACAGGGGGGGGACCAGGAGCTTTCTTT. This gives the protein CASSYSTGGGPGAFF. The V call is TRBV6-5, the J call TRBJ1-1; the match to TRBD1 covers 9 bases. There are 15 residues in the CDR3. The trim removed 0 bases at V and 10 bases at J, leaving 9 bases unmatched. CDR1 is MNHEY and CDR2 is SVGAGI in the germline V gene.

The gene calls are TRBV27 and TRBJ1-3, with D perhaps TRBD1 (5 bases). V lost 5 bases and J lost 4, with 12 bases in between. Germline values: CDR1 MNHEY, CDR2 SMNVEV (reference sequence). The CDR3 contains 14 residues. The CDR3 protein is CASSMQGWGNTIYF. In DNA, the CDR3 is TGTGCCAGCAGTATGCAGGGTTGGGGAAACACCATATATTTT.

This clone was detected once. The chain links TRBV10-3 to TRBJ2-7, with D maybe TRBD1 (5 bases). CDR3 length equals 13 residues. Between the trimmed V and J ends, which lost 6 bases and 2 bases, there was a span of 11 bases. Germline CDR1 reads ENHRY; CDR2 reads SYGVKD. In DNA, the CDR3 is TGTGCCATCAGGCTGACAGAAACCTACGAGCAGTACTTC. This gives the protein CAIRLTETYEQYF.

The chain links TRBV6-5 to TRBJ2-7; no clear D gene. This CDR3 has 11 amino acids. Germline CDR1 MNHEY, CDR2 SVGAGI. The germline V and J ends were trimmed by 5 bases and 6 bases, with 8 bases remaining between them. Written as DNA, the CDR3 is TGTGCCAGCAGTCTAGGCTTCGAGCAGTACTTC. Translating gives CASSLGFEQYF.

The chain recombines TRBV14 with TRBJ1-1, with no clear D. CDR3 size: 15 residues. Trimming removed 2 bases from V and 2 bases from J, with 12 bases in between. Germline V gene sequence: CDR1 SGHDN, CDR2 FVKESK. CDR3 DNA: TGTGCCAGCAGCCAAAATGGATTTACAAACACTGAAGCTTTCTTT. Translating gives CASSQNGFTNTEAFF.

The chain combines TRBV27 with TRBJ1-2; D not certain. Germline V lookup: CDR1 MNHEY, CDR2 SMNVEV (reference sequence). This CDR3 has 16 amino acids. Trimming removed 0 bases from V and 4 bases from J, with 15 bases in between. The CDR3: CASSLSIEGSIYGYTF. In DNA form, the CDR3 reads TGTGCCAGCAGTTTATCGATCGAAGGGTCGATCTATGGCTACACCTTC.

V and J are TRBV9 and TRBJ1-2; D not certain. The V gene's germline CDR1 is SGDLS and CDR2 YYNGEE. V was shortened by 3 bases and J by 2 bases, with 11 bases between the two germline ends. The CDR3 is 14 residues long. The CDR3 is CASSAADSNYGYTF. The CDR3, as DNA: TGTGCCAGCAGCGCAGCGGACTCGAACTATGGCTACACCTTC.

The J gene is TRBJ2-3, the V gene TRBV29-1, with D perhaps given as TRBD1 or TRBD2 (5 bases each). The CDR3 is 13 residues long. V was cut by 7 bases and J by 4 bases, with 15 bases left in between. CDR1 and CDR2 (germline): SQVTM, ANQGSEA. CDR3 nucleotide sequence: TGCAGCGGGGAACGCGTGGGGGCAGATACGCAGTATTTT. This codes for CSGERVGADTQYF.

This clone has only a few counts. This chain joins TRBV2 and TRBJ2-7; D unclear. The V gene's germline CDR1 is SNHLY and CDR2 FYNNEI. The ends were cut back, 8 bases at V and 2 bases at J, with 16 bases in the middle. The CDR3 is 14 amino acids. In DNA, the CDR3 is TGTGCCAGCTTCAGGCAAGGCCTCCCCTACGAGCAGTACTTC. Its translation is CASFRQGLPYEQYF.

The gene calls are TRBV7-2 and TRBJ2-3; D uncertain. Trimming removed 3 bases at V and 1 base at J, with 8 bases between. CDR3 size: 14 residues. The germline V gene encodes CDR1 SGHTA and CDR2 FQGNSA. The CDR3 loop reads CASSLGLGTDTQYF. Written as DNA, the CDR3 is TGTGCCAGCAGCTTGGGTCTCGGCACAGATACGCAGTATTTT.

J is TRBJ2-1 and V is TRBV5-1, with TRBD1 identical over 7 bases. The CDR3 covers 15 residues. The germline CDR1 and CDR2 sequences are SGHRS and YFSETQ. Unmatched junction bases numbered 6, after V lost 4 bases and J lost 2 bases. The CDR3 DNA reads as TGCGCCAGCAGCCTAGGGACAGCACCCTACAATGAGCAGTTCTTC. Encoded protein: CASSLGTAPYNEQFF.

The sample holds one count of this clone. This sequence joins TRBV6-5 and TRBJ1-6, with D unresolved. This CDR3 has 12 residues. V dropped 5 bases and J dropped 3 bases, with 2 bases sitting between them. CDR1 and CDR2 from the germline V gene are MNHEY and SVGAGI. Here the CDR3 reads CASSDYNSPLHF. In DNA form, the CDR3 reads TGTGCCAGCAGTGACTATAATTCACCCCTCCACTTT.

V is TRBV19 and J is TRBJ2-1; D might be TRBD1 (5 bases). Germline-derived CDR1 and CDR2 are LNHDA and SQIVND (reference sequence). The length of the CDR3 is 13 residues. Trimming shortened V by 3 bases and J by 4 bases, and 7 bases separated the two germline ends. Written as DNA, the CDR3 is TGTGCCAGTAGTATTCGACAGTACAATGAGCAGTTCTTC. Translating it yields CASSIRQYNEQFF.

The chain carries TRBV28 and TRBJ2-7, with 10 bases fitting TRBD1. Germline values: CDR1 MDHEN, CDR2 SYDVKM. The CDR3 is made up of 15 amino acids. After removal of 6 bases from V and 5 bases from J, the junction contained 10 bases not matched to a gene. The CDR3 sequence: CASSLTGGLGDEQYF. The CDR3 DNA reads TGTGCCAGCAGCTTGACAGGGGGCCTTGGGGACGAGCAGTACTTC.